This TCR beta chain was retrieved from a study of shared clonotypes between healthy human individuals. Some clones are missing from TCRdb's copy, which holds only in-frame ones; the method was immunoSEQ multiplex PCR. The table shows more than 2 million clones, with about 95% occurring only once. Germline CDR1 MDHEN, CDR2 SYDVKM. This CDR3 comprises 15 residues. With V trimmed by 5 bases and J by 4 bases, 10 bases remained unmatched. Overall study results and limits: Sample collection involved blood only; tissue repertoires are likely different.

About this clone itself: The antigen remains unidentified.

The rearrangement joins TRBV28 to TRBJ1-2; 7 nucleotides match TRBD1. Sequencing was carried out using naive CD4+ T cells sorted from blood. As for subset: CD45RA+ positively selected. The TCR sequence derives from a man aged 18 to 35 in good health. DNA for the CDR3: TGTGCCAGCAGTAGAGGGGACAGCCCTTTCTATGGCTACACCTTC. Protein: CASSRGDSPFYGYTF.